This T cell receptor beta chain derives from a study of blood T cell repertoires in COVID-19. Original analysis: Reference gene primers were amplified, and this amplification served to estimate nucleated cell counts. TCRdb's table, derived via immunoSEQ multiplex PCR, lists solely in-frame clones and lacks some. Clone size and V and J calls were adopted from that table, with D and trimming inferred from the DNA. The sample comprises some 170,000 clones, 80% to 90% of which are singletons, and approximately 10% rests with the top ten. Trimming cost V 5 bases and J 2 bases, with 24 bases left between them. This CDR3 region has 18 residues. Germline CDR1 reads SGHVS; CDR2 reads FNYEAQ.

The sequencing sample was made of peripheral blood. The clonotype comes from a woman aged 40-49 years with COVID-19, enrolled during active disease. The rearrangement joins TRBV7-6 to TRBJ1-2; perhaps TRBD1 as D (6 bases). The DNA for the CDR3 is TGTGCCAGCAGCCGATCAGCGACAGGTTTGGCTCAAAACTATGGCTACACCTTC. It encodes CASSRSATGLAQNYGYTF.